The source of this TCR beta chain is a study of tumor-infiltrating lymphocytes in localized non-small cell lung cancer. Note on this clone: The antigen remains undetermined.

Study conclusions and caveats: TCRbeta sequencing showed higher T cell infiltration in tumors than uninvolved lung.

Sequencing used immunoSEQ multiplex PCR; TCRdb keeps in-frame clones, though not all of them. Of several thousand clones in the sample, approximately 85% were seen once. The clonotype originates from a human donor with non-small cell lung cancer. Sequencing was performed on uninvolved lung tissue not adjacent to the tumor.

CDR3 bases: TGTGCCAGCAGTGAAAGGTCGGCAGGGGCTAATGAGCAGTTCTTC. This gives the protein CASSERSAGANEQFF. V usage is TRBV6-1 and J usage is TRBJ2-1, with a weak D call TRBD1 (6 bases). The CDR3 has 15 amino acids. Germline CDR1 and CDR2: MNHNS and SASEGT. V lost 2 bases and J lost 7, with 15 bases in between.